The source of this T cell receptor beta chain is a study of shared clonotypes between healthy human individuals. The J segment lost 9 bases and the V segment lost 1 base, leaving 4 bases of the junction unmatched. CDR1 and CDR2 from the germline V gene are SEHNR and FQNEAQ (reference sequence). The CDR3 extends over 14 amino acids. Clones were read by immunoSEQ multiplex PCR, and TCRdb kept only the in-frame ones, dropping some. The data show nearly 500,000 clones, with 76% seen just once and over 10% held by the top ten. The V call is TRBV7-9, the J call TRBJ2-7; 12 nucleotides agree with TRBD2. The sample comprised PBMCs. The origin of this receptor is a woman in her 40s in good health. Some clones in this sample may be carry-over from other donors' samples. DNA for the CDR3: TGTGCCAGCAGCTTAGGAGGACTAGCGGGAACGCAGTACTTC. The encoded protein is CASSLGGLAGTQYF. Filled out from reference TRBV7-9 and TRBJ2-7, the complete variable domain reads DTGVSQNPRHKITKRGQNVTFRCDPISEHNRLYWYRQTLGQGPEFLTYFQNEAQLEKSRLLSDRFSAERPKGSFSTLEIQRTEQGDSAMYLCASSLGGLAGTQYFGPGTRLTVT.